Reported below is one T cell receptor beta chain. CDR3 length equals 13 residues. Looked up from germline, CDR1 is MDHEN and CDR2 is SYDVKM. Trimming removed 9 bases from V and 6 bases from J, with 17 bases in between. These data are taken from a study of blood T cell repertoires in COVID-19. Clones were sequenced by immunoSEQ multiplex PCR, and TCRdb holds only the in-frame ones, with some missing. Seen here are some 210,000 clones, more than 85% observed once, and the top ten hold around 0.84%. V and J are TRBV28 and TRBJ1-2, with a weak D call TRBD1 (5 bases). This sequence originates from a man in his 60s with COVID-19, enrolled during active disease. The sequenced sample consisted of peripheral blood. DNA for the CDR3: TGTGCCAGTGGGGGGGTGGGTTTTAATGGCTACACCTTC. Encoded protein: CASGGVGFNGYTF.